This T cell receptor (beta chain) was sequenced in a study of response to subunit inactivated influenza vaccine listed by TCRdb under 2018. In terms of the full investigation: Deep quantitative profiling of the T cell receptor repertoire was used in the study to follow responses to a trivalent subunit inactivated influenza vaccine.

This sample's time point label indicates: 45 to 50 days after influenza vaccine administration. The investigation overall reported the following: The authors proposed that each seasonal influenza vaccination may bring in only a limited number of new T cells.

The library was built by means of RT-PCR. The data were produced on an Illumina HiSeq 2500. TCRdb took the public reads, trimmed them with fastp at Q25, ran MiXCR for clone calling and kept in-frame beta chains. Rows with a matching CDR3 protein are joined into one entry that keeps the most common DNA and genes. In all, the sample holds around 500,000 distinct CDR3 sequences, and approximately 11% of those were seen once. The ten largest clones add up to about 12% of the sample. This clonotype turned up a few times. Its antigen remains undetermined. Base qualities are missing; no much larger clone stands one base away. V drops 2 bases and J drops 0 bases, leaving 15 bases in between. Reading from cysteine to phenylalanine, the CDR3 counts 17 amino acids. Only the CDR3 portion is preserved as DNA: 51 bases, with reading frame beginning at the first base.

The TCR originated in a man aged 45-65 years who received an inactivated influenza vaccine. Donor details come from another sample of the same person, matched by shared clones. Recombination linked TRBV12-3 or TRBV12-4 to TRBJ2-3; 6 matching bases give a weak D call of TRBD2. The source was PBMCs from blood, collected roughly 6 weeks after vaccination. The CDR3 here reads CASSLQARTISTDTQYF. DNA sequence: TGTGCCAGCAGTTTACAGGCCAGGACTATAAGCACAGATACGCAGTATTTT.